Given below is one T cell receptor (beta chain) in context. Its antigen is unidentified. One end of the junction varies from germline; a read error may be responsible. These data come from a study of human T cells and chemical hapten exposure. This CDR3 is 14 amino acids long. Per the germline V gene, CDR1 is ENHRY and CDR2 is SYGVKD. As for time point: patch test 1, 2 weeks after DPC sensitization. Treatment here: therapeutic diphenylcyclopropenone sensitization with weekly scalp DPC. The study, taken as a whole, reports: Alopecia affecting every donor means their immune response may not match healthy people's.

In the library, unique molecular identifiers were attached to individual cDNA molecules. Authors' analysis steps: TCR counts had a median of approximately 87,000 per sample and spanned roughly 23,224 to 750,000. TCRdb reprocessed the RACE reads via MiXCR and lists one record per CDR3 protein. TCRdb, not the authors, supplied the V and J calls. The sample contains around 340,000 distinct CDR3 sequences, around 7% of which appear only once. V is TRBV10-3 and J is TRBJ2-3; no reliable D call. This sequence was found in a woman aged 18-35 years with alopecia areata. Some clones in this sample may be carry-over from other donors' samples. The material sequenced was whole blood, taken in connection with sensitization to the hapten diphenylcyclopropenone (DPC). The CDR3 loop reads CAISEVANTDAQYF. CDR3 DNA: TGTGCCATCAGTGAGGTGGCAAACACAGATGCGCAGTATTTT.